This T cell receptor (beta chain) was found in a study of cytomegalovirus exposure and HLA in healthy donors. To note about this clone: Its antigen is currently unknown.

Study-level points and caveats: In a later analysis, HLA-C alleles had the fewest associated TCRs, DRB1 alleles the most. A later analysis appeared to link common viral pathogens to several of the most significant clusters. Sequencing had likely introduced a cluster of highly shared sequence variants as an artifact.

The germline V gene encodes CDR1 SNHLY and CDR2 FYNNEI. V lost 5 bases to trimming and J lost 5 bases; unmatched junction nucleotides: 1. The CDR3 length is 13 residues. 60 Vbeta and 13 Jbeta primers were used in PCR. The table came from immunoSEQ multiplex PCR; TCRdb's copy has only in-frame clones and leaves some out. Of over 100,000 clones listed, nearly 75% are singletons. The receptor was isolated from a man between 25 and 39 years old in good health and CMV-seropositive. The V and J genes are TRBV2 and TRBJ2-1; 9 positions agree with TRBD1. Sequences were obtained from PBMCs. CDR3 protein: CASSRDRDNEQFF. CDR3 bases: TGTGCCAGCAGTCGGGACAGGGACAATGAGCAGTTCTTC.